A selection of T cell receptor beta chains follows, all from one sample in a study of T cell changes during pregnancy in multiple sclerosis. Here immunoSEQ multiplex PCR was the method, and the copy in TCRdb shows in-frame clones only, minus some. The table lists about 68,000 clones, about 90% of them singletons, with about 0.92% in the top ten. Source: peripheral blood, taken in the second trimester of pregnancy. These receptor sequences come from a female donor with multiple sclerosis, enrolled in a pregnancy study. CDR3s leave out the opening cysteine and the closing phenylalanine or tryptophan.

>TRBV10-3|TRBJ1-1|12
AITRGGQRAGAF
>TRBV6-6|TRBJ2-7|12
ASSRGLRVYEQY
>TRBV19|TRBJ2-2|15
ASSIRDRGLDTGELF
>TRBV6-6|TRBJ1-2|14
ASSSQGTGGTYGYT
>TRBV9|TRBJ2-2|15
ASSVFPTGVGTGELF
>TRBV2|TRBJ1-1|11
ASNRQGAIEAF
>TRBV6-5|TRBJ2-1|13
ASSGLAGAYNEQF
>TRBV6-6|TRBJ1-5|13
ASSRQGDSNQPQH
>TRBV29-1|TRBJ1-4|13
SVGSRGATNEKLF
>TRBV6-1|TRBJ1-5|10
ASSEFDQPQH
>TRBV27|TRBJ2-7|12
ASASRGFGYEQY
>TRBV6-5|TRBJ1-1|9
ASKSYTEAF
>TRBV6-5|TRBJ1-1|11
ASSYSSRAEAF
>TRBV7-2|TRBJ2-1|12
ASSPRGPYNEQF